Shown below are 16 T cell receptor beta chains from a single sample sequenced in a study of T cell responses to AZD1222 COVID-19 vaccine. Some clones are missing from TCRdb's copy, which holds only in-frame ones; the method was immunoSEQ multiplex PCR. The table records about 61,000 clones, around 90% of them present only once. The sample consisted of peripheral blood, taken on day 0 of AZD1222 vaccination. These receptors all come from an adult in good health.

CDR3 bases: TGTGCCAGCTCACCATTTGCTCAAGAAAAACTGTTTTTT. It is translated as CASSPFAQEKLFF. This sequence joins TRBV18 and TRBJ1-4; the D is unclear. Trimming took off 2 bases at V and 8 bases at J, with 9 bases between the two ends. This CDR3 has 13 residues. Germline lookup yields CDR1 KGHSH and CDR2 LQKENI.

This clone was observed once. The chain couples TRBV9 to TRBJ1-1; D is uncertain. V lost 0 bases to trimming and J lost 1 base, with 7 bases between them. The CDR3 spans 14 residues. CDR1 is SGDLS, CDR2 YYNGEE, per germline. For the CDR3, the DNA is TGTGCCAGCAGCGTAGGAGGGCAGAACACTGAAGCTTTCTTT. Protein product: CASSVGGQNTEAFF.

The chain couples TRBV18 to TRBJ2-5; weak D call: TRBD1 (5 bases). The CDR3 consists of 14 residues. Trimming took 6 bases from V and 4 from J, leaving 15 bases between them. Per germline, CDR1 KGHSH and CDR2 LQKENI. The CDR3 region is CASSRTKDLETQYF. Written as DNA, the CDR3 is TGTGCCAGCTCCCGGACAAAGGATCTAGAGACCCAGTACTTC.

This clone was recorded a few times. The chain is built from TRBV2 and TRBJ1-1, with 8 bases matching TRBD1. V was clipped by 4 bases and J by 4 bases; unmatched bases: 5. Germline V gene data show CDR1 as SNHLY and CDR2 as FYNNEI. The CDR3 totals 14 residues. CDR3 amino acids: CASSATGGVTEAFF. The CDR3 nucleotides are TGTGCCAGCAGTGCTACAGGGGGAGTCACTGAAGCTTTCTTT.

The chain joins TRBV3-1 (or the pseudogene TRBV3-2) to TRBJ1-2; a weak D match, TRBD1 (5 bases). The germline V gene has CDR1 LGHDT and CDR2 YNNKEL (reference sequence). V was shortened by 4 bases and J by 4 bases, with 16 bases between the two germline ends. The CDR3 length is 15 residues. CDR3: CASSPDRQNLYGYTF. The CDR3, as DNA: TGTGCCAGCAGCCCTGACAGACAGAATCTCTATGGCTACACCTTC.

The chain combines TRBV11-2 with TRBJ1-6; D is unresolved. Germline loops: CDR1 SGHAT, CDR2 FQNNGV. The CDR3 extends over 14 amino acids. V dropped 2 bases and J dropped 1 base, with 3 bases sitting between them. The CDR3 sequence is CASSLISYNSPLHF. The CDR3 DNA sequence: TGTGCCAGCAGCTTAATTTCCTATAATTCACCCCTCCACTTT.

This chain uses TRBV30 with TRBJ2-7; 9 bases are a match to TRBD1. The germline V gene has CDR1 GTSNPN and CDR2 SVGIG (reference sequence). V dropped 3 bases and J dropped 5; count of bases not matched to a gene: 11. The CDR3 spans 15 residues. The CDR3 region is CAWRGPGTGNNEQYF. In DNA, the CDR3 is TGTGCCTGGAGGGGCCCCGGGACAGGGAACAACGAGCAGTACTTC.

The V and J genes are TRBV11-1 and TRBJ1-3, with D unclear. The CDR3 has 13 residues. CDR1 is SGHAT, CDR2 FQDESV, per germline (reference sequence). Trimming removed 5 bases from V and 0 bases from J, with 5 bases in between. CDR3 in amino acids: CASSQLSGNTIYF. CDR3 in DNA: TGTGCCAGCAGCCAGCTCTCTGGAAACACCATATATTTT.

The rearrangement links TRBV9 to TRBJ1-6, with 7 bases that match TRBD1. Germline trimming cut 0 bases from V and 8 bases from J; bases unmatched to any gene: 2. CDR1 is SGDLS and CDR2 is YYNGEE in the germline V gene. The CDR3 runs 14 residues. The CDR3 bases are TGTGCCAGCAGCGTAGAAGGGGGCGATTCACCCCTCCACTTT. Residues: CASSVEGGDSPLHF.

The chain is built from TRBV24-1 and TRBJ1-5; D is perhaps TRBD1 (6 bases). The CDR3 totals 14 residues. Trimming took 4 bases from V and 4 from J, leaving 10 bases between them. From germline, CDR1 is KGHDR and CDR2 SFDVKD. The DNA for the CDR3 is TGTGCCACCAGTGAGGGGACACTGAATCAGCCCCAGCATTTT. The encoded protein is CATSEGTLNQPQHF.

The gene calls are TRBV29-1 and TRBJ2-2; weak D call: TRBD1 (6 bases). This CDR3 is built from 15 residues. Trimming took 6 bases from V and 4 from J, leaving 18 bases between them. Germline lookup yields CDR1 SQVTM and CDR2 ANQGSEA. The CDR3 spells CSVWVGAGITGELFF. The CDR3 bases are TGCAGCGTGTGGGTGGGGGCAGGGATCACCGGGGAGCTGTTTTTT.

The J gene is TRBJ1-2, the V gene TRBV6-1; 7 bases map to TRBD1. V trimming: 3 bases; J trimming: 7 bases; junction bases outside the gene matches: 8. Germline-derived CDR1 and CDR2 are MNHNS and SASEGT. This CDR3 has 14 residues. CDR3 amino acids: CASSDGDRVVGYTF. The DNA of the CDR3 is TGTGCCAGCAGTGACGGAGACAGGGTTGTTGGCTACACCTTC.

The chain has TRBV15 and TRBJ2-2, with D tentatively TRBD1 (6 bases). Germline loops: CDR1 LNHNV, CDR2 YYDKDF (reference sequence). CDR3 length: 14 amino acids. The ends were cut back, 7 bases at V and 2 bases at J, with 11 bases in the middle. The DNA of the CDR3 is TGTGCCACCAAGACAGGCGATAACACCGGGGAGCTGTTTTTT. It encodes CATKTGDNTGELFF. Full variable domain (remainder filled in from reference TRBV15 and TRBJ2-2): DAMVIQNPRYQVTQFGKPVTLSCSQTLNHNVMYWYQQKSSQAPKLLFHYYDKDFNNEADTPDNFQSRRPNTSFCFLDIRSPGLGDTAMYLCATKTGDNTGELFFGEGSRLTVL.

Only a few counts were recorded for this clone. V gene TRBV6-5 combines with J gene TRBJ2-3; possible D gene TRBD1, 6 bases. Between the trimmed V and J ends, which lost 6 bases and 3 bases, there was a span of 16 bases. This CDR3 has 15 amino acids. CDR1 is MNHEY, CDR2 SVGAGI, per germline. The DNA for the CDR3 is TGTGCCAGCAGGAGCAGGGGCTTCCCGACAGATACGCAGTATTTT. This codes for CASRSRGFPTDTQYF.

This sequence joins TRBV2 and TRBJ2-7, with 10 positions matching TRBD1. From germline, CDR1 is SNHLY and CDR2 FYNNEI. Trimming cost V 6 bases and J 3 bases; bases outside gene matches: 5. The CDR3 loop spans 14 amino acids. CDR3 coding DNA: TGTGCCAGCAGCCGCGACAGGGGGCTCTACGAGCAGTACTTC. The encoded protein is CASSRDRGLYEQYF.

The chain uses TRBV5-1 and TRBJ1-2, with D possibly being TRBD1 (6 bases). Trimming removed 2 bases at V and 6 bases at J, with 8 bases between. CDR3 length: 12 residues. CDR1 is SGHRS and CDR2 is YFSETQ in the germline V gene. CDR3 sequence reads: CASSFTGNGYTF. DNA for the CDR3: TGCGCCAGCAGCTTTACAGGGAATGGCTACACCTTC.